This T cell receptor beta chain was captured in a study of OX40 agonist ivuxolimab in advanced cancers. As for the study more broadly: Ivuxolimab was a fully human IgG2 agonistic monoclonal antibody targeting the costimulatory receptor OX40 (CD134). Of the approximately 50 dose-escalation patients, hepatocellular carcinoma was present in 19, melanoma in around 15, renal cell carcinoma in 9 and head and neck cancer in 9. Intravenous ivuxolimab was administered to patients every 2 weeks at six dose levels: 0.01, 0.1, 0.3, 1.5, 3 and 10 mg/kg. Partial responses were achieved by three dose-escalation patients, of whom one had hepatocellular carcinoma and two had cutaneous melanoma. Patients were allowed to have had prior anti-PD-1, anti-PD-L1 or anti-CTLA-4 therapy, and approximately 40% of the dose-escalation patients had previously received checkpoint inhibitors. The purpose of peripheral TCRbeta sequencing was to test whether ivuxolimab changed TCR sequence diversity and led to clonal T-cell expansion. In the dose-escalation cohort, roughly 80% of patients were male, and the mean age was approximately 55 years, with a range of roughly 23 to 85. The paper reports the monotherapy dose-escalation portion (N = 52 patients) of the phase I ivuxolimab trial.

Points the paper makes about the study in general: After ivuxolimab, more expanded clones were found on average in CD8+ T cells than in CD4+ T cells. In partial responders in the 0.1-3.0 mg/kg groups, normalized peripheral clonal expansion was found to be among the lowest, especially among CD8+ T cells. The antigen specificity of the clonally expanded peripheral T cells was not determined. At doses of 0.1 to 3.0 mg/kg, clonal expansion of both CD4+ and CD8+ T cells in blood was seen between baseline and week 6. Low levels of normalized T-cell clonal expansion were also seen in some nonresponding patients.

With respect to this clone: Its antigen target is currently unknown. No much larger clonotype is one base removed from it; base qualities were not supplied.

The CDR3 measures 14 amino acids from cysteine to phenylalanine. The only DNA kept is the CDR3, 42 bases in frame from the first base. Looking up the germline V gene yields CDR1 SNHLY and CDR2 FYNNEI. V loses 7 bases of germline sequence and J loses 0 bases, and the interval between the two ends is 12 bases. Patients with a history of autoimmune disease or receiving systemic immunosuppression were excluded from the trial. In every dose cohort, peripheral blood was drawn for TCR sequencing at baseline, cycle 4 day 1, and cycle 7 day 1. Samples were obtained from an open-label, multicenter, first-in-human phase I dose-escalation trial of ivuxolimab. Adults with locally advanced or metastatic head and neck squamous cell, hepatocellular, melanoma or renal cell carcinoma were enrolled in the trial. Before TCR sequencing, CD4+ T cells and CD8+ T cells were sorted from peripheral blood as separate populations.

To sequence the TCRbeta CDR3 region, genomic DNA was isolated from the sorted cells. The immunoSEQ Assay was used for sequencing of TCRbeta CDR3 regions. The source is immuneACCESS, and TCRdb retained only in-frame sequences with V and J called. Part of the clones is not carried over; for the studies checked, unresolved V genes explain less than half of this, and the remainder is unexplained. The sample table holds about 94,000 clones, of which 80% to 90% were seen once. The ten largest clones add up to under 0.35% of the sample. The sequence joins TRBV2 to TRBJ2-5, with the D call tentatively TRBD1 or TRBD2, each fitting 6 bases. The sample was CD4+ or CD8+ T cells sorted from blood, taken in a trial of the OX40 agonist ivuxolimab. This TCR was sampled from an adult with an advanced solid tumor such as melanoma, head and neck, liver or kidney cancer. The sequence in DNA is TGTGCCAGCACCAGAGGGGGGAACCAAGAGACCCAGTACTTC. The encoded protein is CASTRGGNQETQYF.